Presented here are 17 T cell receptor beta chains from one specimen sequenced in a study of T cell responses to AZD1222 COVID-19 vaccine. The method was immunoSEQ multiplex PCR; TCRdb's version includes in-frame clones alone and lacks a portion of them. The sample gives about 83,000 clones, 85% to 95% of which show up once; 4.5% is in the top ten. The source material was peripheral blood, sampled on day 0 of MenACWY control vaccination. The receptors come from an adult in good health.

This clone appeared a single time. This rearrangement joins TRBV19 to TRBJ1-2, with 8 bases lining up with TRBD1. Germline CDR1 and CDR2: LNHDA and SQIVND (reference sequence). The CDR3 has 14 residues. The V gene end was trimmed by 7 bases and the J gene end by 4 bases; junction bases not matched to a gene: 8. CDR3 coding DNA: TGTGCCAGTACGAGACAGGGGACGGCCTATGGCTACACCTTC. The encoded protein is CASTRQGTAYGYTF.

This clone was picked up one time. V is TRBV7-8 and J is TRBJ1-6, with D perhaps TRBD1 (5 bases). V was pared by 5 bases and J by 6 bases, with 20 bases between. Germline V gene data show CDR1 as SGHVS and CDR2 as FQNEAQ. The CDR3 spans 17 residues. In nucleotides, the CDR3 is TGTGCCAGCAGCACCGGGGACCTGGCTCCCCTTAATTCACCCCTCCACTTT. Its protein product is CASSTGDLAPLNSPLHF.

As concerns this clone: Compared with germline, one end of the junction differs, possibly owing to a read error. The V and J genes are TRBV28 and TRBJ1-5; D gene unclear. From germline, CDR1 is MDHEN and CDR2 SYDVKM. This CDR3 has 14 amino acids. CDR3 sequence: CASSPAVPNPPQHF. In DNA form, the CDR3 reads TGTGCCAGCAGCCCTGCCGTCCCCAATCCGCCCCAGCATTTT.

A few counts support this clone. J is TRBJ1-6 and V is TRBV2, with 10 bases fitting TRBD1. The V gene's germline CDR1 is SNHLY and CDR2 FYNNEI. V shed 6 bases, J shed 10 bases, and the junction held 9 bases outside the gene matches. This CDR3 has 15 amino acids. The CDR3 DNA sequence: TGTGCCAGCAGGGACTTCCGGGACAGGGGATCACCCCTCCACTTT. This codes for CASRDFRDRGSPLHF.

This clone was seen once. V is TRBV4-2 and J is TRBJ2-2; the D is unclear. Germline-derived CDR1 and CDR2 are LGHNA and YNFKEQ. CDR3 length: 16 amino acids. V was shortened by 4 bases and J by 0 bases, with 12 bases between the two germline ends. The CDR3 reads CASSPLTTANTGELFF. CDR3 nucleotide sequence: TGTGCCAGCAGCCCCCTAACAACTGCGAACACCGGGGAGCTGTTTTTT.

The chain is built from TRBV19 and TRBJ2-5; D not certain. The germline V gene has CDR1 LNHDA and CDR2 SQIVND (reference sequence). The CDR3 covers 15 residues. V gave up 3 bases and J gave up 5 bases, with 16 bases separating them. CDR3 region: CASSMRESPWETQYF. As DNA, the CDR3 is TGTGCCAGTAGTATGCGTGAGTCACCTTGGGAGACCCAGTACTTC.

This chain links TRBV28 with TRBJ2-1; TRBD1 matches at 11 bases. This CDR3 contains 13 residues. J lost 13 bases, V lost 5 bases, and 7 bases had no gene match. Germline-derived CDR1 and CDR2 are MDHEN and SYDVKM. The CDR3 DNA sequence: TGTGCCAGCAGTCCCGGGACAGGGGGAAAACAGTTCTTC. It encodes CASSPGTGGKQFF. The full variable domain, rest sourced from reference TRBV28 and TRBJ2-1, is DVKVTQSSRYLVKRTGEKVFLECVQDMDHENMFWYRQDPGLGLRLIYFSYDVKMKEKGDIPEGYSVSREKKERFSLILESASTNQTSMYLCASSPGTGGKQFFGPGTRLTVL.

The chain joins TRBV30 to TRBJ1-3; D gene uncertain. With 2 bases removed from V and 4 bases from J, the gap between germline ends came to 12 bases. Germline V CDR1 and CDR2: GTSNPN, SVGIG (reference sequence). This CDR3 is built from 14 residues. Written as DNA, the CDR3 is TGTGCCTGGAGTTTTACAAGGGCGGGAAACACCATATATTTT. It yields the protein CAWSFTRAGNTIYF. Full variable domain (rest looked up from reference TRBV30 and TRBJ1-3): SQTIHQWPATLVQPVGSPLSLECTVEGTSNPNLYWYRQAAGRGLQLLFYSVGIGQISSEVPQNLSASRPQDRQFILSSKKLLLSDSGFYLCAWSFTRAGNTIYFGEGSWLTVV.

In its sample, this clone ranks as medium-sized (0.01 to 0.1%). This chain links TRBV10-3 with TRBJ1-5; D remains ambiguous. The V end lost 4 bases, the J end lost 2 bases, and 6 bases lay between the germline ends. CDR1 ENHRY and CDR2 SYGVKD come from the germline V gene. The CDR3 sequence is 13 residues long. CDR3 in DNA: TGTGCCATCAGTGCGGAGGGCAATCAGCCCCAGCATTTT. It yields the protein CAISAEGNQPQHF.

The chain combines TRBV4-1 with TRBJ1-6, with TRBD1 as a possible D gene (5 bases). Germline CDR1 and CDR2: MGHRA and YSYEKL. This CDR3 region has 15 residues. V dropped 5 bases and J dropped 0 bases, with 8 bases sitting between them. The CDR3 DNA reads TGCGCCAGCAGCAGACAGAACTCCTATAATTCACCCCTCCACTTT. It specifies CASSRQNSYNSPLHF.

This clone was detected only once. The chain uses TRBV6-5 and TRBJ1-1; no reliable D call. Germline CDR1 is MNHEY and CDR2 is SVGAGI. This CDR3 comprises 13 residues. Trimming took 4 bases from V and 6 from J, leaving 12 bases between them. The CDR3: CASSLDLGPEAFF. DNA for the CDR3: TGTGCCAGCAGTTTGGACCTTGGACCTGAAGCTTTCTTT.

This clone was observed once. The chain joins TRBV27 to TRBJ1-4, with D perhaps TRBD1 (5 bases). The CDR3 is made up of 15 amino acids. Germline assignment: CDR1 MNHEY and CDR2 SMNVEV (reference sequence). With 9 bases removed from V and 5 bases from J, the gap between germline ends came to 19 bases. The CDR3 DNA sequence: TGTGCCAGTCGGCCCTCGACAGCCCAAAATGAAAAACTGTTTTTT. Translated: CASRPSTAQNEKLFF.

In this sample, this clone turned up once. The chain joins TRBV12-3 or TRBV12-4 to TRBJ2-1; D is unresolved. This CDR3 region has 11 residues. V shed 5 bases and J shed 4 bases, with 3 bases lying between them. The CDR3 region has the DNA TGTGCCAGCAGTCAGTACAATGAGCAGTTCTTC. As protein: CASSQYNEQFF.

The chain employs TRBV15 and TRBJ1-2; 8 bases agree with TRBD1. V lost 4 bases, J lost 7 bases, and 5 bases stayed unmatched. The CDR3 totals 13 residues. Per the germline V gene, CDR1 is LNHNV and CDR2 is YYDKDF (reference sequence). CDR3 nucleotide sequence: TGTGCCACCAGCATGGACAGGGTCGGTGGCTACACCTTC. Protein: CATSMDRVGGYTF.

In this sample, this clone turned up a few times. This chain links TRBV6-5 with TRBJ1-3; 7 nucleotides line up with TRBD1. Germline loops: CDR1 MNHEY, CDR2 SVGAGI. CDR3 size: 15 residues. V lost 6 bases and J lost 3; bases outside the gene matches: 8. The CDR3 coding sequence is TGTGCCAGCAGCCCCGACAGGGCAAATGGAAACACCATATATTTT. This sequence encodes CASSPDRANGNTIYF.

The chain carries TRBV9 and TRBJ2-1; tentative D call: TRBD1 (6 bases). The germline V gene has CDR1 SGDLS and CDR2 YYNGEE. The length of the CDR3 is 15 residues. The V and J ends lost 4 bases and 6 bases respectively, with 17 bases between them. The CDR3 sequence is CASSPGGGSRNEQFF. CDR3 DNA: TGTGCCAGCAGCCCGGGTGGGGGCAGCCGCAATGAGCAGTTCTTC.

This clone was detected only once. The rearrangement joins TRBV6-5 to TRBJ1-1, with D possibly being TRBD1 (6 bases). The germline V and J ends were trimmed by 2 bases and 3 bases, with 13 bases remaining between them. The CDR3 spans 15 residues. The germline CDR1 and CDR2 sequences are MNHEY and SVGAGI. The CDR3 region is CASSYGGGVDTEAFF. CDR3 nucleotides: TGTGCCAGCAGTTACGGCGGGGGCGTGGACACTGAAGCTTTCTTT.